This record concerns one T cell receptor beta chain sequence. The target antigen is unknown. This specimen belongs to a study of T cells in tumors after PD-1 blockade. Measured with immunoSEQ multiplex PCR; TCRdb has only the in-frame clones, and not every one. This sample has roughly 8,000 clones; 60% to 70% occur once, and the top ten carry 3.5% to 5%. Study results and caveats: Blood contained roughly 43% of the tumor's TCR clonotypes.

J was trimmed by 7 bases and V by 4 bases; bases with no gene match: 4. The CDR3 runs 14 residues. Germline V gene sequence: CDR1 LGHDT, CDR2 YNNKEL (reference sequence). The TCR originated in a human donor with basal cell carcinoma. The sample here was tumor tissue, taken after anti-PD-1 treatment. The chain joins TRBV3-1 (or the pseudogene TRBV3-2) to TRBJ1-6; 7 bases match TRBD1. CDR3 amino acids: CASSPSRGNSPLHF. The CDR3 nucleotides read TGTGCCAGCAGCCCGTCCAGGGGGAATTCACCCCTCCACTTT.